This section outlines one T cell receptor (beta chain) sequence together with its context. The assay was immunoSEQ multiplex PCR, and TCRdb's table has in-frame clones only and misses some. The top ten clones hold roughly 8.2% of a sample with under 90,000 clones, 75% to 85% of them seen once. This entry belongs to a study of a mutant IDH1 vaccine in newly diagnosed glioma. Time point defined: baseline, week 1 (first vaccination visit). As for treatment: pre-vaccination baseline after standard-of-care therapy. The TCR was taken from a man in his fifties or sixties with glioma. The sample in question was PBMCs, obtained from a glioma patient treated with radiotherapy, temozolomide or both.

The CDR3 sequence is CASSAGGTVLYEQYF. DNA for the CDR3: TGTGCCAGCAGTGCCGGTGGGACTGTACTCTACGAGCAGTACTTC. The chain links TRBV2 to TRBJ2-7, with D possibly TRBD2 on 6 matching bases. The CDR3 runs 15 residues. Germline V gives CDR1 SNHLY, CDR2 FYNNEI. Trimming cost V 4 bases and J 3 bases, with 16 bases left between them.